Below are 16 T cell receptor beta chains sequenced from a single sample in a study of identifying expanded T cells in peripheral blood. Clones were sequenced by immunoSEQ multiplex PCR, and TCRdb holds only the in-frame ones, with some missing. This repertoire shows roughly 96,000 clones, roughly 90% found once; its top ten account for approximately 5.4%. Sequencing was performed on blood. Receptors originate from a person aged 18 to 75 in good health.

The chain couples TRBV29-1 to TRBJ2-1; no reliable D call. The CDR3 consists of 10 residues. The germline gives CDR1 SQVTM, CDR2 ANQGSEA. The V and J ends lost 5 bases and 14 bases respectively, with 13 bases between them. The DNA of the CDR3 is TGCAGCGTTTGGGTCTCACGGGAGTTCTTC. This sequence encodes CSVWVSREFF.

The V call is TRBV5-4, the J call TRBJ1-6; TRBD1 agrees at 8 bases. The CDR3 sequence is 15 residues long. J gave up 4 bases and V 4 bases, and 4 bases lay outside the gene matches. Germline-derived CDR1 and CDR2 are SGHNT and YYREEE (reference sequence). CDR3 protein: CASSPTGGYNSPLHF. As DNA, the CDR3 is TGTGCCAGCAGCCCTACAGGGGGTTATAATTCACCCCTCCACTTT.

This sequence joins TRBV12-5 and TRBJ1-5, with 8 bases aligning to TRBD1. In germline, CDR1 is LGHNT, CDR2 FRNRAP. Losses at the gene ends were 7 bases for V and 7 bases for J; bases not matched to a gene: 6. The CDR3 has 13 amino acids. The CDR3 bases are TGTGCTAGTGTTTTACAGGGGGGGCAGCCCCAGCATTTT. Amino acid sequence: CASVLQGGQPQHF.

V usage is TRBV5-1 and J usage is TRBJ1-6, with D unresolved. CDR1 is SGHRS and CDR2 is YFSETQ in the germline V gene. The ends were cut back, 6 bases at V and 10 bases at J, with 17 bases in the middle. The CDR3 is made up of 14 amino acids. This CDR3 reads CASTEGGKGSPLHF. CDR3 DNA sequence: TGCGCCAGCACCGAGGGAGGGAAAGGCTCACCCCTCCACTTT. The full variable domain, completed using reference TRBV5-1 and TRBJ1-6, is KAGVTQTPRYLIKTRGQQVTLSCSPISGHRSVSWYQQTPGQGLQFLFEYFSETQRNKGNFPGRFSGRQFSNSRSEMNVSTLELGDSALYLCASTEGGKGSPLHFGNGTRLTVT.

The chain is built from TRBV2 and TRBJ2-7, with D possibly being TRBD1 (6 bases). The CDR3 has 15 residues. The germline V gene has CDR1 SNHLY and CDR2 FYNNEI. Trimming removed 7 bases from V and 1 base from J, with 17 bases in between. DNA for the CDR3: TGTGCCAGCACCCAAAGCGGACAGACTTCCTACGAGCAGTACTTC. Amino acids: CASTQSGQTSYEQYF.

On this clone itself: This sample also contains other DNA sequences that code for the same CDR3. The chain carries TRBV7-3 and TRBJ1-2; 8 nucleotides align to TRBD1. V lost 5 bases to trimming and J lost 4 bases; unmatched junction nucleotides: 3. The CDR3 has 13 amino acids. In germline, CDR1 is SGHTA, CDR2 FQGTGA. CDR3 loop: CASSPGGGYGYTF. In DNA, the CDR3 is TGTGCCAGCAGCCCAGGGGGCGGCTATGGCTACACCTTC.

The rearrangement uses TRBV4-1 and TRBJ1-5; D is unclear. V was trimmed by 0 bases and J by 7 bases, leaving 13 bases between them. Germline assignment: CDR1 MGHRA and CDR2 YSYEKL. The CDR3 loop spans 15 amino acids. CDR3 coding DNA: TGCGCCAGCAGCCAAGATCTTGGCAGAGCGCAGCCCCAGCATTTT. This codes for CASSQDLGRAQPQHF.

The chain carries TRBV6-1 and TRBJ1-1; 12 nucleotides line up with TRBD1. The CDR3 covers 15 residues. V lost 8 bases, J lost 6 bases, and 10 bases stayed unmatched. Germline CDR1 and CDR2: MNHNS and SASEGT. CDR3 amino acids: CASVRGTGGLPEAFF. The CDR3 bases are TGTGCCAGCGTCAGGGGGACAGGGGGCCTCCCTGAAGCTTTCTTT.

The chain links TRBV21-1 to TRBJ2-1; no DNA check was done on the table's D call, TRBD1. TRBV21-1 is reported as a pseudogene. This CDR3 is built from 11 residues. CDR3 sequence: CASSPRPGWVF. As DNA, the CDR3 is TGTGCCAGCAGCCCCAGGCCAGGCTGGGTCTTC.

This clone was recorded a few times. J is TRBJ1-3 and V is TRBV7-9; D unresolved. From germline, CDR1 is SEHNR and CDR2 FQNEAQ (reference sequence). V lost 2 bases and J lost 3, with 2 bases in between. This CDR3 is 12 amino acids long. As DNA, the CDR3 is TGTGCCAGCAGCTTATATGGAAACACCATATATTTT. It specifies CASSLYGNTIYF.

The chain couples TRBV11-3 to TRBJ1-3; no firm D call. There are 15 residues in the CDR3. V lost 6 bases, J lost 0 bases, and 12 bases lay in between. Germline CDR1 is SGHNT and CDR2 is YENEEA. Written as DNA, the CDR3 is TGTGCCAGCAGGTCAGGACGGAGCTCTGGAAACACCATATATTTT. Translated: CASRSGRSSGNTIYF.

The V call is TRBV27, the J call TRBJ1-1; D is uncertain. The germline V and J ends were trimmed by 5 bases and 5 bases, with 15 bases remaining between them. CDR3 length equals 14 residues. CDR1 MNHEY and CDR2 SMNVEV come from the germline V gene (reference sequence). Here the CDR3 reads CASSPREGRTEAFF. CDR3 in DNA: TGTGCCAGCAGTCCGCGGGAGGGTCGGACTGAAGCTTTCTTT.

The chain is built from TRBV18 and TRBJ1-2; 12 bases are shared with TRBD1. Germline CDR1 is KGHSH and CDR2 is LQKENI. The CDR3 runs 16 residues. Trimming removed 0 bases from V and 8 bases from J; junction bases left unmatched: 7. The CDR3 spells CASSPPGTGGAWGYTF. CDR3 nucleotides: TGTGCCAGCTCACCACCAGGGACAGGGGGCGCGTGGGGCTACACCTTC.

This clone came up once. The rearrangement uses TRBV27 and TRBJ1-1; tentatively, D is TRBD1 (5 bases). CDR1 MNHEY and CDR2 SMNVEV come from the germline V gene (reference sequence). V was clipped by 7 bases and J by 5 bases, with 20 bases between them. The CDR3 is made up of 15 amino acids. CDR3 amino acids: CASTYDSGGMTEAFF. Written as DNA, the CDR3 is TGTGCCAGCACCTACGACTCGGGGGGTATGACTGAAGCTTTCTTT.

In regard to this clone: The CDR3 does not close with the conserved phenylalanine or tryptophan, likely indicating a read error. The limits of the CDR3 on the DNA are not certain, so only TCRdb's listed CDR3 is given. This chain connects TRBV23-1 to TRBJ1-1. TRBV23-1 is given ORF status, its function remaining uncertain. The length of the CDR3 is 11 amino acids, counting both ends. This chain's CDR3 is CASSLFYLHGV.

Concerning this clone itself: One end of the junction does not line up with germline, which may come from a read error. The sample holds other DNA sequences that translate to the same CDR3. The chain joins TRBV7-2 to TRBJ1-5; TRBD1 might be the D (5 bases). The germline V gene has CDR1 SGHTA and CDR2 FQGNSA. This CDR3 spans 14 amino acids. The CDR3 DNA follows: TGTGCCAGTAGCTCCCCCGGGGCCGATCAGCCCCAGCATTTT. It encodes CASSSPGADQPQHF.